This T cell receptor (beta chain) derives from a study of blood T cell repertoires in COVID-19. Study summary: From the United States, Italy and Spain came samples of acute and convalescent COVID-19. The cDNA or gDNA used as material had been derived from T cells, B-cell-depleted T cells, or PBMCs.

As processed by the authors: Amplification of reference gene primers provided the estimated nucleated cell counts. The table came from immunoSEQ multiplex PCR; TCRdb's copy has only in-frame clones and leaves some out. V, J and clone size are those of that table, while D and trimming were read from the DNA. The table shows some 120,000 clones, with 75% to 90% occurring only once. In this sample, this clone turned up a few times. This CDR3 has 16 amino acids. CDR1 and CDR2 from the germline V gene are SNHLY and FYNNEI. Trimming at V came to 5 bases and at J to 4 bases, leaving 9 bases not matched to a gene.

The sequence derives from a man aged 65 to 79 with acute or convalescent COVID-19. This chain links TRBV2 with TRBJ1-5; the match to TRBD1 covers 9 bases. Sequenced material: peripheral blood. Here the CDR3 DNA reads TGTGCCAGCAGTAAAAACAGGGGGCGCGGGAATCAGCCCCAGCATTTT. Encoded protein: CASSKNRGRGNQPQHF.